A single T cell receptor (beta chain) is shown here with its context. The data belong to a study of blood T cell repertoires in COVID-19. Study information: PBMCs, B-cell-depleted T cells, or T cells provided the cDNA or gDNA that made up the material.

How the authors handled the data: Reference gene primer amplification in the assay estimated nucleated cell counts. Libraries were prepared by immunoSEQ multiplex PCR; TCRdb keeps only in-frame clonotypes and omits some of them. Clonal size and the V and J genes are those of that table, whereas D and trimming came from the DNA. Among 200,000 to 250,000 clones listed, 70% to 90% were seen once. Per germline, CDR1 SNHLY and CDR2 FYNNEI. V dropped 3 bases and J dropped 3 bases, with 12 bases sitting between them. The CDR3 loop spans 14 amino acids. This chain joins TRBV2 and TRBJ2-7; D uncertain. This TCR was recovered from a woman in her 30s who had recovered from COVID-19. Sequencing was carried out using peripheral blood. The CDR3 is CASSDGARNYEQYF. The CDR3, as DNA: TGTGCCAGCAGTGATGGAGCGCGGAACTACGAGCAGTACTTC. The entire variable domain, with the rest obtained from reference TRBV2 and TRBJ2-7, is as follows: EPEVTQTPSHQVTQMGQEVILRCVPISNHLYFYWYRQILGQKVEFLVSFYNNEISEKSEIFDDQFSVERPDGSNFTLKIRSTKLEDSAMYFCASSDGARNYEQYFGPGTRLTVT.